This T cell receptor (beta chain) was observed in a study of cytomegalovirus exposure and HLA in healthy donors. Study findings and constraints: TCR beta chains associated with HLA were, in a later analysis, more clonally expanded than equally common others. Sequencing depth roughly uniform across donors was assumed in presence/absence analyses.

A remark on this clone: Its matching antigen is unknown.

With 0 bases clipped from V and 4 bases from J, the junction kept 7 bases outside the gene matches. The length of the CDR3 is 17 residues. Germline lookup yields CDR1 KGHSH and CDR2 LQKENI. Both 60 Vbeta primers and 13 Jbeta primers went into the PCR. Methods used by the authors: In a later analysis, of 70 million to 85 million unique beta chains, 9 million to 11 million appeared in at least two donors. Measured with immunoSEQ multiplex PCR; TCRdb has only the in-frame clones, and not every one. Clone size and the V and J calls come from that table; the DNA yielded D and trimming. This table holds approximately 110,000 clones, around four fifths found once.

The clonotype originates from a woman aged 40-49 years in good health and CMV-seronegative. The chain combines TRBV18 with TRBJ2-2, with 8 bases fitting TRBD1. The source material was PBMCs. The CDR3 is CASSPPSTGAVTGELFF. CDR3 nucleotide sequence: TGTGCCAGCTCACCACCTTCGACAGGGGCGGTCACCGGGGAGCTGTTTTTT.